The 23 T cell receptor beta chains below come from one sample, sequenced in a study of blood T cells in healthy people across ages. It was with a sample-barcoded 5' primer and a J-beta primer mix that a second PCR of roughly 6 to 12 cycles was run. Via MiXCR, TCRdb re-called the 5' RACE reads, giving one row per CDR3 protein. The table includes about 1.6 million distinct CDR3 sequences, about 31% detected once. The sample taken for sequencing was blood. The receptors were sampled from a woman younger than 45 in good health.

V usage is TRBV3-1 and J usage is TRBJ2-1; D might be TRBD1 or TRBD2, each matching 5 bases. Trimming removed 6 bases at V and 10 bases at J, with 13 bases between. The CDR3 length is 12 residues. Germline values: CDR1 LGHDT, CDR2 YNNKEL (reference sequence). The CDR3 is CASRNRGEEQFF. The CDR3 bases are TGTGCCAGCAGAAACCGAGGGGAGGAGCAGTTCTTC.

The chain combines TRBV9 with TRBJ2-1; TRBD1 is a possible D gene (5 bases). Trimming stripped 5 bases from V and 3 bases from J, with 9 bases between. Germline V gene data show CDR1 as SGDLS and CDR2 as YYNGEE. This CDR3 comprises 13 residues. DNA for the CDR3: TGTGCCAGCAGTGACAGAGACTACAATGAGCAGTTCTTC. Translating it yields CASSDRDYNEQFF. The full variable domain, in which reference TRBV9 and TRBJ2-1 provide the parts outside the CDR3, is DSGVTQTPKHLITATGQRVTLRCSPRSGDLSVYWYQQSLDQGLQFLIQYYNGEERAKGNILERFSAQQFPDLHSELNLSSLELGDSALYFCASSDRDYNEQFFGPGTRLTVL.

This chain joins TRBV6-1 and TRBJ2-2, with D possibly matching TRBD1 (5 bases). Trimming stripped 8 bases from V and 3 bases from J, with 10 bases between. CDR3 length: 13 amino acids. Germline-derived CDR1 and CDR2 are MNHNS and SASEGT. The chain's CDR3 is CASLDTDTGELFF. The CDR3 bases are TGTGCCAGCTTGGACACGGACACCGGGGAGCTGTTTTTT.

The chain is built from TRBV5-1 and TRBJ1-2; 10 nucleotides align to TRBD1. The germline gives CDR1 SGHRS, CDR2 YFSETQ. The V segment lost 3 bases and the J segment 3 bases; nucleotides outside the gene matches: 5. This CDR3 comprises 15 residues. This CDR3 is CASSSTGTGDYGYTF. CDR3 sequence (DNA): TGCGCCAGCAGCTCAACCGGGACAGGGGACTATGGCTACACCTTC.

This chain links TRBV6-6 with TRBJ2-3; D may be TRBD2 (5 bases). Germline V gene data show CDR1 as MNHNY and CDR2 as SVGAGI (reference sequence). This CDR3 is built from 13 residues. The V gene lost 6 bases and the J gene lost 7 bases, with 14 bases spanning the gap. DNA of the CDR3: TGTGCCAGCAGGGACGGAGGCATGAATACGCAGTATTTT. This codes for CASRDGGMNTQYF.

The chain joins TRBV7-3 to TRBJ2-1, with D tentatively TRBD1 or TRBD2 (7 bases each). V was cut by 6 bases and J by 4 bases, with 22 bases left in between. This CDR3 spans 17 amino acids. In germline, CDR1 is SGHTA, CDR2 FQGTGA. CDR3 DNA: TGTGCCAGCAGTCCCACGACAGGGCTAGCGGCGTACAATGAGCAGTTCTTC. Translated, it gives CASSPTTGLAAYNEQFF.

This clonotype was counted many times. This chain joins TRBV7-9 and TRBJ2-7, with TRBD2 matching 8 bases. V lost 5 bases and J lost 0; bases outside the gene matches: 6. Germline V gene sequence: CDR1 SEHNR, CDR2 FQNEAQ (reference sequence). The CDR3 length is 15 residues. The CDR3 DNA is TGTGCCAGCAGCACTAGCGGCGCGAGCTCCTACGAGCAGTACTTC. This gives the protein CASSTSGASSYEQYF. Full variable domain (missing parts from reference TRBV7-9 and TRBJ2-7): DTGVSQNPRHKITKRGQNVTFRCDPISEHNRLYWYRQTLGQGPEFLTYFQNEAQLEKSRLLSDRFSAERPKGSFSTLEIQRTEQGDSAMYLCASSTSGASSYEQYFGPGTRLTVT.

V usage is TRBV6-1 and J usage is TRBJ2-7; D assignment may be TRBD1 or TRBD2 (6 bases each). The ends were cut back, 6 bases at V and 2 bases at J, with 14 bases in the middle. The CDR3 has 14 amino acids. Germline V CDR1 and CDR2: MNHNS, SASEGT. The CDR3 DNA sequence: TGTGCCAGCAGGGAGGGGGACCGAACCTACGAGCAGTACTTC. As protein: CASREGDRTYEQYF.

This clonotype has more than one count but fewer than ten. The J gene is TRBJ2-1, the V gene TRBV30; D unclear. V shed 1 base and J shed 2 bases, with 9 bases lying between them. This CDR3 spans 14 amino acids. The V gene's germline CDR1 is GTSNPN and CDR2 SVGIG (reference sequence). CDR3 loop: CAWSARTPYNEQFF. The CDR3 DNA reads as TGTGCCTGGAGTGCCCGGACGCCCTACAATGAGCAGTTCTTC.

The rearrangement links TRBV3-1 to TRBJ2-3, with TRBD2 identical over 7 bases. The V gene's germline CDR1 is LGHDT and CDR2 YNNKEL (reference sequence). The CDR3 sequence is 16 residues long. Trimming took 1 base from V and 1 from J; bases not matched to a gene: 5. In nucleotides, the CDR3 is TGTGCCAGCAGCCAAGGTAGTGCGGGGGGCACAGATACGCAGTATTTT. Protein sequence: CASSQGSAGGTDTQYF.

In its sample, this clonotype was seen once. The chain links TRBV7-9 to TRBJ2-3; 8 bases line up with TRBD2. This CDR3 comprises 18 residues. The J segment lost 6 bases and the V segment lost 2 bases, leaving 16 bases of the junction unmatched. Germline V gene sequence: CDR1 SEHNR, CDR2 FQNEAQ (reference sequence). The CDR3 nucleotides are TGTGCCAGCAGCTTATATTCTCGGGGCGGGAGGCTGGGGGATACGCAGTATTTT. Translation: CASSLYSRGGRLGDTQYF.

This clonotype was counted a few times. The rearrangement uses TRBV30 and TRBJ2-1; D uncertain. CDR1 is GTSNPN and CDR2 is SVGIG in the germline V gene (reference sequence). V was shortened by 2 bases and J by 2 bases, with 13 bases between the two germline ends. This CDR3 contains 15 residues. The CDR3 sequence is CAWSTGSPTYNEQFF. DNA for the CDR3: TGTGCCTGGAGTACCGGGTCCCCCACCTACAATGAGCAGTTCTTC.

This clonotype was picked up a small number of times. The conserved closing phenylalanine or tryptophan is absent in this CDR3, likely reflecting a read error. The chain is built from TRBV7-2 and TRBJ2-1, with D perhaps being TRBD1 or TRBD2 (8 bases each). CDR1 is SGHTA and CDR2 is FQGNSA in the germline V gene. This CDR3 region has 18 residues. The V end was cut by 2 bases, the J end by 5 bases, with 22 bases between. The CDR3 nucleotides are TGTGCCAGCAGCTTAAGTTCAGGGGGCGGGAGGTACAACAATGAGCAGTTCCTC. It specifies CASSLSSGGGRYNNEQFL.

The chain uses TRBV20-1 and TRBJ2-1; no clear D gene. The CDR3 is made up of 17 amino acids. The germline CDR1 and CDR2 sequences are DFQATT and SNEGSKA (reference sequence). V was clipped by 5 bases and J by 8 bases, with 28 bases between them. This chain's CDR3 is CSAASLTAAPSWDEQFF. CDR3 sequence (DNA): TGCAGTGCTGCGTCCCTTACCGCGGCCCCTTCCTGGGATGAGCAGTTCTTC.

Comment on this clonotype: Germline and junction disagree at one end, which may indicate a read error. This rearrangement joins TRBV20-1 to TRBJ2-5; 13 nucleotides agree with TRBD2. The CDR3 spans 14 residues. Germline V gene sequence: CDR1 DFQATT, CDR2 SNEGSKA (reference sequence). For the CDR3, the DNA is TGCAGTGCCCTGACTAGCGGGGGGCAAGAGGCCCAGTACTTC. The encoded protein is CSALTSGGQEAQYF.

This clonotype appeared a few times. The chain combines TRBV20-1 with TRBJ2-3, with TRBD2 identical over 8 bases. There are 13 residues in the CDR3. Per the germline V gene, CDR1 is DFQATT and CDR2 is SNEGSKA (reference sequence). The J segment lost 2 bases and the V segment lost 6 bases, leaving 4 bases of the junction unmatched. This CDR3 reads CSAKLAVTDTQYF. CDR3 nucleotide sequence: TGCAGTGCAAAACTAGCGGTCACAGATACGCAGTATTTT.

DNA for the CDR3: TGTGCCAGCAGTGAGGGACACCGCTATGGCTACACCTTC. Translation gives CASSEGHRYGYTF. The gene calls are TRBV6-1 and TRBJ1-2; D perhaps matches TRBD1 (6 bases). V was clipped by 3 bases and J by 4 bases, with 9 bases between them. CDR1 MNHNS and CDR2 SASEGT come from the germline V gene. The CDR3 is 13 residues long.

This clonotype was seen at least ten times. The chain couples TRBV10-3 to TRBJ2-4, with a tentative D call TRBD2 (6 bases). Matching the DNA end better, TRBJ2-7 makes the J call doubtful. The CDR3 has 13 amino acids. Germline V gene sequence: CDR1 ENHRY, CDR2 SYGVKD. The CDR3 DNA is TGTGCCATCGCGGGGCGGCAGGGCTACGAGCAGTACTTC. It yields the protein CAIAGRQGYEQYF.

This sequence joins TRBV10-3 and TRBJ1-4, with D maybe TRBD1 (5 bases). Trimming took 11 bases from V and 0 from J, leaving 13 bases between them. From germline, CDR1 is ENHRY and CDR2 SYGVKD. This CDR3 has 14 amino acids. The CDR3 nucleotides are TGTGCCGCCGGGGGGTTCTCAACTAATGAAAAACTGTTTTTT. Translating gives CAAGGFSTNEKLFF.

The rearrangement joins TRBV6-5 to TRBJ1-6, with D possibly matching TRBD1 (5 bases). With 5 bases removed from V and 10 bases from J, the gap between germline ends came to 12 bases. Germline V gene sequence: CDR1 MNHEY, CDR2 SVGAGI. The CDR3 consists of 13 residues. The CDR3 DNA reads TGTGCCAGCAGTGAGACGGGGGAGTCACCCCTCCACTTT. Residues: CASSETGESPLHF.

This clonotype was seen at least ten times. The CDR3 protein is CSARAPNYGYTF. The CDR3 DNA sequence: TGCAGTGCTAGGGCTCCTAACTATGGCTACACCTTC. The chain is built from TRBV20-1 and TRBJ1-2; D is unresolved. The V gene's germline CDR1 is DFQATT and CDR2 SNEGSKA (reference sequence). The CDR3 has 12 amino acids. V gave up 3 bases and J gave up 0 bases, with 5 bases separating them.

V and J are TRBV20-1 and TRBJ2-1; no reliable D call. V lost 3 bases, J lost 0 bases, and 18 bases lay in between. CDR3 length: 17 amino acids. CDR1 DFQATT and CDR2 SNEGSKA come from the germline V gene (reference sequence). This chain's CDR3 is CSARGPSVQSSYNEQFF. As DNA, the CDR3 is TGCAGTGCTAGGGGCCCCTCGGTCCAAAGCTCCTACAATGAGCAGTTCTTC.

This clonotype occurred a few times. The gene calls are TRBV4-1 and TRBJ1-5, with TRBD1 matching over 7 bases. The V segment lost 5 bases and the J segment 2 bases; nucleotides outside the gene matches: 6. In germline, CDR1 is MGHRA, CDR2 YSYEKL. CDR3 length: 15 amino acids. The CDR3 loop reads CASSRNRGGNQPQHF. As DNA, the CDR3 is TGCGCCAGCAGCAGAAACAGGGGCGGCAATCAGCCCCAGCATTTT.